This T cell receptor beta chain comes out of a study of blood T cell repertoires in COVID-19. The method was immunoSEQ multiplex PCR; TCRdb's version includes in-frame clones alone and lacks a portion of them. The data contain hundreds of thousands of clones, 75% to 90% of them singletons. Trimming cost V 4 bases and J 0 bases, with 13 bases left between them. CDR3 length equals 16 residues. Germline-derived CDR1 and CDR2 are SGDLS and YYNGEE. The source material was peripheral blood. This rearrangement joins TRBV9 to TRBJ2-2, with D maybe TRBD1 (6 bases). The clonotype was recovered from a woman aged 40-49 years who had recovered from COVID-19. CDR3 protein: CASSQLRDTNTGELFF. The CDR3 DNA follows: TGTGCCAGCAGCCAGCTCAGGGACACGAACACCGGGGAGCTGTTTTTT.